These 5 T cell receptor beta chains were sequenced from one sample in a study of identical twins. TCRdb re-called the 5' RACE reads with MiXCR, one entry per CDR3 protein. The sample consists of some 250,000 distinct CDR3 sequences, about 12% of them appearing once. The same sample was also used in a study of yellow fever vaccine responses in identical twins.

The material sequenced was memory (CD45RO+) T cells sorted from blood. The receptors shown here come from a woman aged 18-29 years in good health.

The CDR3 region has the DNA TGTGCCACCAGCGTGACACAGGGGGCCACAGATACGCAGTATTTT. It yields the protein CATSVTQGATDTQYF. This sequence joins TRBV15 and TRBJ2-3; 9 bases line up with TRBD1. Per the germline V gene, CDR1 is LNHNV and CDR2 is YYDKDF (reference sequence). The CDR3 is made up of 15 amino acids. After removal of 5 bases from V and 2 bases from J, the junction contained 5 bases not matched to a gene. The full variable domain, its missing parts supplied by reference TRBV15 and TRBJ2-3, is DAMVIQNPRYQVTQFGKPVTLSCSQTLNHNVMYWYQQKSSQAPKLLFHYYDKDFNNEADTPDNFQSRRPNTSFCFLDIRSPGLGDTAMYLCATSVTQGATDTQYFGPGTRLTVL.

This clonotype was counted ten times or more. J is TRBJ2-6 and V is TRBV12-3 or TRBV12-4; no reliable D call. The V end was cut by 1 base, the J end by 0 bases, with 7 bases between. The CDR3 is 16 amino acids. CDR3 in DNA: TGTGCCAGCAGTTTAGGTCCAGGCTCTGGGGCCAACGTCCTGACTTTC. Translation gives CASSLGPGSGANVLTF.

The chain combines TRBV19 with TRBJ1-5; D unresolved. There are 13 residues in the CDR3. The V gene lost 3 bases and the J gene lost 4 bases, with 7 bases spanning the gap. The germline V gene encodes CDR1 LNHDA and CDR2 SQIVND (reference sequence). The CDR3 nucleotides read TGTGCCAGTAGTATGGAGCGAAATCAGCCCCAGCATTTT. This translates into CASSMERNQPQHF. Based on the CDR3 plus reference TRBV19 and TRBJ1-5, the full variable domain is DGGITQSPKYLFRKEGQNVTLSCEQNLNHDAMYWYRQDPGQGLRLIYYSQIVNDFQKGDIAEGYSVSREKKESFPLTVTSAQKNPTAFYLCASSMERNQPQHFGDGTRLSIL.

V and J are TRBV20-1 and TRBJ2-7; D may be TRBD2 (6 bases). V shed 7 bases and J shed 2 bases, with 12 bases lying between them. The CDR3 extends over 12 amino acids. Germline V CDR1 and CDR2: DFQATT, SNEGSKA (reference sequence). The CDR3 here is CSVASDAYEQYF. The CDR3 region has the DNA TGCAGTGTGGCTAGCGATGCCTACGAGCAGTACTTC.

This clonotype is termed medium-sized (0.01 to 0.1%). The gene calls are TRBV5-1 and TRBJ2-2, with a weak D call TRBD1 (6 bases). The V end was cut by 0 bases, the J end by 3 bases, with 9 bases between. This CDR3 is built from 15 residues. CDR1 is SGHRS, CDR2 YFSETQ, per germline. CDR3 nucleotides: TGCGCCAGCAGCTTGGCGTCAGGGGACACCGGGGAGCTGTTTTTT. This codes for CASSLASGDTGELFF.